Below, 26 T cell receptor beta chains from the same sample are listed, as sequenced in a study of shared clonotypes between healthy human individuals. Measured with immunoSEQ multiplex PCR; TCRdb has only the in-frame clones, and not every one. The sample holds over 2 million clones, roughly 94% seen once. Sequenced: naive CD4+ T cells sorted from blood. Noted subset: CD45RA+ positively selected. All receptors come from a man aged 18 to 35 in good health.

This chain uses TRBV27 with TRBJ1-6; D gene ambiguous. Germline CDR1 MNHEY, CDR2 SMNVEV (reference sequence). Trimming shortened V by 3 bases and J by 7 bases, and 16 bases separated the two germline ends. The CDR3 is 16 amino acids. The CDR3 nucleotides are TGTGCCAGCAGTTTCCAGCCAGGCCCGCCGAATTCACCCCTCCACTTT. Its protein is CASSFQPGPPNSPLHF.

On this clone: At the DNA level, this CDR3 is encoded by other sequences in the same sample as well. The chain combines TRBV5-1 with TRBJ2-7; D is undetermined. The germline V gene has CDR1 SGHRS and CDR2 YFSETQ. The CDR3 totals 13 residues. Trimming shortened V by 3 bases and J by 0 bases, and 7 bases separated the two germline ends. The CDR3 region is CASSSLSSYEQYF. The CDR3 DNA is TGCGCCAGCAGCTCCTTAAGCTCCTACGAGCAGTACTTC. Supplemented by reference TRBV5-1 and TRBJ2-7, the full variable domain reads KAGVTQTPRYLIKTRGQQVTLSCSPISGHRSVSWYQQTPGQGLQFLFEYFSETQRNKGNFPGRFSGRQFSNSRSEMNVSTLELGDSALYLCASSSLSSYEQYFGPGTRLTVT.

The chain carries TRBV29-1 and TRBJ2-1; D is possibly TRBD1 (5 bases). The V end lost 3 bases, the J end lost 9 bases, and 12 bases lay between the germline ends. CDR1 and CDR2 (germline): SQVTM, ANQGSEA. This CDR3 contains 12 residues. CDR3 region: CSVEAGLGEQFF. CDR3 coding DNA: TGCAGCGTTGAGGCAGGGCTCGGTGAGCAGTTCTTC.

This rearrangement joins TRBV7-6 to TRBJ2-1; 14 nucleotides align to TRBD2. The CDR3 runs to 17 residues. The trim removed 5 bases at V and 4 bases at J, leaving 7 bases unmatched. Per germline, CDR1 SGHVS and CDR2 FNYEAQ. CDR3: CASSRGLAGASYNEQFF. In DNA form, the CDR3 reads TGTGCCAGCAGCCGGGGACTAGCGGGAGCCTCTTACAATGAGCAGTTCTTC. Supplemented by reference TRBV7-6 and TRBJ2-1, the full variable domain reads GAGVSQSPRYKVTKRGQDVALRCDPISGHVSLYWYRQALGQGPEFLTYFNYEAQQDKSGLPNDRFSAERPEGSISTLTIQRTEQRDSAMYRCASSRGLAGASYNEQFFGPGTRLTVL.

The rearrangement joins TRBV4-1 to TRBJ2-7, with D possibly matching TRBD1 (5 bases). The CDR3 is 15 amino acids. V lost 1 base and J 2 bases, leaving 12 bases between the germline ends. Germline loops: CDR1 MGHRA, CDR2 YSYEKL. CDR3 in DNA: TGCGCCAGCAGCCAAGTGGTGCCAGGGACCTACGAGCAGTACTTC. Protein: CASSQVVPGTYEQYF.

The chain employs TRBV5-1 and TRBJ1-5; D remains unclear. Germline V gene data show CDR1 as SGHRS and CDR2 as YFSETQ. The CDR3 is 14 residues long. Trimming stripped 0 bases from V and 5 bases from J, with 9 bases between. The CDR3 DNA reads TGCGCCAGCAGCTTGGGGATGGGCTATCAGCCCCAGCATTTT. This encodes CASSLGMGYQPQHF.

CDR3 loop: CASSLRGYSDTQYF. In DNA form, the CDR3 reads TGTGCCAGCAGCTTACGCGGTTACTCAGATACGCAGTATTTT. This chain links TRBV13 with TRBJ2-3; D is uncertain. The V and J ends lost 2 bases and 4 bases respectively, with 10 bases between them. Germline V gene sequence: CDR1 PRHDT, CDR2 FYEKMQ (reference sequence). The CDR3 totals 14 residues.

This clone was detected only once. The chain couples TRBV7-9 to TRBJ1-4; possible D gene TRBD1, 5 bases. This CDR3 is 14 amino acids long. V was pared by 3 bases and J by 7 bases, with 12 bases between. CDR1 is SEHNR and CDR2 is FQNEAQ in the germline V gene (reference sequence). The CDR3 bases are TGTGCCAGCAGCTTGGAGGGGAGCGGTGAAAAACTGTTTTTT. Protein sequence: CASSLEGSGEKLFF.

The V gene is TRBV6-1, the J gene TRBJ2-3, with 8 bases that match TRBD2. The trim removed 2 bases at V and 2 bases at J, leaving 9 bases unmatched. CDR3 length equals 17 residues. Looked up from germline, CDR1 is MNHNS and CDR2 is SASEGT. CDR3 DNA: TGTGCCAGCAGTGAATCCGTGAGCGGGAGATACACAGATACGCAGTATTTT. Protein: CASSESVSGRYTDTQYF.

V gene TRBV5-1 combines with J gene TRBJ1-5; D may be TRBD1 (5 bases). Germline loops: CDR1 SGHRS, CDR2 YFSETQ. CDR3 size: 15 residues. V was cut by 4 bases and J by 2 bases, with 13 bases left in between. The CDR3 here is CASSIRGDGNQPQHF. The CDR3, as DNA: TGCGCCAGCAGCATAAGGGGTGATGGCAATCAGCCCCAGCATTTT. Variable domain in full (rest from reference TRBV5-1 and TRBJ1-5): KAGVTQTPRYLIKTRGQQVTLSCSPISGHRSVSWYQQTPGQGLQFLFEYFSETQRNKGNFPGRFSGRQFSNSRSEMNVSTLELGDSALYLCASSIRGDGNQPQHFGDGTRLSIL.

The chain carries TRBV28 and TRBJ1-2, with a tentative D call TRBD1 (6 bases). Germline CDR1 MDHEN, CDR2 SYDVKM. This CDR3 comprises 14 residues. V was clipped by 3 bases and J by 5 bases, with 13 bases between them. CDR3 coding DNA: TGTGCCAGCAGTTTTGAGACAGGAGAGTATGGCTACACCTTC. Protein sequence: CASSFETGEYGYTF.

The chain recombines TRBV25-1 with TRBJ1-2; 7 bases are shared with TRBD1. The germline V gene encodes CDR1 MGHDK and CDR2 SYGVNS. The CDR3 spans 14 residues. J lost 4 bases, V lost 4 bases, and 6 bases had no gene match. CDR3 region: CASSGRTGSYGYTF. CDR3 nucleotides: TGTGCCAGCAGTGGCCGGACAGGTAGCTATGGCTACACCTTC.

The rearrangement links TRBV2 to TRBJ2-1, with D perhaps being TRBD1 or TRBD2 (5 bases each). Between the trimmed V and J ends, which lost 6 bases and 0 bases, there was a span of 18 bases. The CDR3 extends over 17 amino acids. Germline values: CDR1 SNHLY, CDR2 FYNNEI. The CDR3 spells CASSLSGRVSSYNEQFF. In DNA form, the CDR3 reads TGTGCCAGCAGCCTAAGCGGCAGGGTCAGCTCCTACAATGAGCAGTTCTTC.

This rearrangement joins TRBV25-1 to TRBJ1-2; no firm D call. Trimming took 1 base from V and 8 from J, leaving 11 bases between them. CDR1 is MGHDK, CDR2 SYGVNS, per germline. This CDR3 is 13 amino acids long. CDR3 sequence reads: CASSEFGVFGYTF. The CDR3, as DNA: TGTGCCAGCAGTGAATTTGGGGTATTCGGCTACACCTTC.

V is TRBV30 and J is TRBJ1-5, with D hard to call. CDR1 is GTSNPN, CDR2 SVGIG, per germline (reference sequence). Trimming shortened V by 1 base and J by 4 bases, and 11 bases separated the two germline ends. CDR3 length: 14 residues. This CDR3 reads CAWSGRVGNQPQHF. CDR3 nucleotide sequence: TGTGCCTGGAGTGGAAGGGTGGGAAATCAGCCCCAGCATTTT.

Turning to this clone: This could be a read error, since a much larger clone is one nucleotide away. This specimen includes other DNA sequences encoding the same CDR3. The chain is built from TRBV5-5 and TRBJ2-7, with D uncertain. V was pared by 5 bases and J by 3 bases, with 6 bases between. Germline V gene lookup returns CDR1 SGHKS and CDR2 YYEKEE (reference sequence). The CDR3 has 11 amino acids. The CDR3, as DNA: TGTGCCAGCAGTTCGAACTACGAGCAGTACTTC. The encoded protein is CASSSNYEQYF.

This rearrangement joins TRBV30 to TRBJ1-1; a weak D match, TRBD1 (5 bases). This CDR3 region has 17 residues. Germline V gene data show CDR1 as GTSNPN and CDR2 as SVGIG (reference sequence). V shed 1 base and J shed 4 bases, with 22 bases lying between them. The CDR3 region is CAWSESGRRRGGTEAFF. The CDR3 DNA follows: TGTGCCTGGAGTGAATCGGGAAGGAGGCGTGGGGGCACTGAAGCTTTCTTT.

The chain employs TRBV6-5 and TRBJ2-1; D possibly corresponds to TRBD1 (6 bases). The CDR3 covers 13 residues. Trimming took 6 bases from V and 8 from J, leaving 14 bases between them. Looked up from germline, CDR1 is MNHEY and CDR2 is SVGAGI. The CDR3 region has the DNA TGTGCCAGCAGCCGGGACATCCTCCATGAGCAGTTCTTC. Residues: CASSRDILHEQFF.

The rearrangement uses TRBV11-2 and TRBJ1-1; possible D gene TRBD1, 6 bases. CDR1 is SGHAT, CDR2 FQNNGV, per germline. V lost 4 bases to trimming and J lost 4 bases, with 16 bases between them. The CDR3 is 15 amino acids. The CDR3 is CASSSPRGLGTEAFF. The DNA of the CDR3 is TGTGCCAGCAGCTCGCCCAGGGGCCTTGGCACTGAAGCTTTCTTT.

V gene TRBV10-3 combines with J gene TRBJ2-7, with 10 bases fitting TRBD1. CDR1 is ENHRY, CDR2 SYGVKD, per germline. The CDR3 sequence is 16 residues long. The V gene end was trimmed by 6 bases and the J gene end by 2 bases; junction bases not matched to a gene: 10. CDR3 sequence (DNA): TGTGCCATCAGGGGTGGGACAGGGGACCCTCCCTACGAGCAGTACTTC. It codes for CAIRGGTGDPPYEQYF.

The gene calls are TRBV30 and TRBJ2-6; no clear D. Germline assignment: CDR1 GTSNPN and CDR2 SVGIG (reference sequence). V lost 6 bases to trimming and J lost 3 bases, with 9 bases between them. The CDR3 consists of 13 residues. The CDR3 coding sequence is TGTGCCTGCCCCCGGCGTGGGGCCAACGTCCTGACTTTC. Its translation is CACPRRGANVLTF.

This clone was seen once. The rearrangement uses TRBV5-1 and TRBJ2-2; 7 bases map to TRBD2. The CDR3 is 14 residues long. Germline CDR1 reads SGHRS; CDR2 reads YFSETQ. Trimming removed 6 bases from V and 3 bases from J; junction bases left unmatched: 5. The DNA for the CDR3 is TGCGCCAGCAACCCGGGGGGAGACACCGGGGAGCTGTTTTTT. It specifies CASNPGGDTGELFF.

This chain uses TRBV20-1 with TRBJ2-1; a weak D match, TRBD1 (6 bases). The CDR3 extends over 10 amino acids. Trimming cost V 5 bases and J 9 bases, with 8 bases left between them. The germline V gene encodes CDR1 DFQATT and CDR2 SNEGSKA (reference sequence). This CDR3 is CSAGQTEQFF. The CDR3 region has the DNA TGCAGTGCTGGACAGACTGAGCAGTTCTTC.

The chain has TRBV25-1 and TRBJ2-5; D gene ambiguous. This CDR3 is 12 amino acids long. V dropped 1 base and J dropped 5 bases, with 5 bases sitting between them. Germline V CDR1 and CDR2: MGHDK, SYGVNS. The CDR3 sequence: CASSESEETQYF. DNA for the CDR3: TGTGCCAGCAGTGAATCCGAGGAGACCCAGTACTTC.

The CDR3 DNA reads as TGTGCCAGCAGTGTGCAGTGGACGAACACTGAAGCTTTCTTT. It specifies CASSVQWTNTEAFF. The rearrangement links TRBV2 to TRBJ1-1; D is unclear. The CDR3 runs 14 residues. V lost 4 bases to trimming and J lost 1 base, with 10 bases between them. Germline CDR1 reads SNHLY; CDR2 reads FYNNEI.

The chain employs TRBV11-2 and TRBJ2-5, with TRBD2 identical over 9 bases. Unmatched junction bases numbered 19, after V lost 5 bases and J lost 6 bases. CDR1 SGHAT and CDR2 FQNNGV come from the germline V gene. This CDR3 has 18 amino acids. CDR3 loop: CASSPLGSGRTREKTQYF. Here the CDR3 DNA reads TGTGCCAGCAGCCCTCTTGGTAGCGGGAGAACCCGAGAGAAGACCCAGTACTTC.